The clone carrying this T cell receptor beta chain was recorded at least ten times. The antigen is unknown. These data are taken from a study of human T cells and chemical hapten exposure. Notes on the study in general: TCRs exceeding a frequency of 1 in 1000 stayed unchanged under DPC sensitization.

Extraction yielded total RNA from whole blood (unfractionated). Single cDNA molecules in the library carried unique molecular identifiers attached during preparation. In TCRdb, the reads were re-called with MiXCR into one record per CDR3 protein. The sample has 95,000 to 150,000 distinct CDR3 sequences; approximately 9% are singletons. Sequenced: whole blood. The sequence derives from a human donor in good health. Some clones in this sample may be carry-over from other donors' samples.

DNA of the CDR3: TGTGCCAGCAGCCCTAGTTGGGGGAGGGAAGCTTTCTTT. This sequence encodes CASSPSWGREAFF. The V gene is TRBV7-2, the J gene TRBJ1-1, with a weak D call TRBD1 (5 bases). CDR1 is SGHTA, CDR2 FQGNSA, per germline. Trimming took off 5 bases at V and 8 bases at J, with 15 bases between the two ends. The CDR3 is 13 amino acids.